The rows below give T cell receptor beta chains drawn from one sample of a study of Graves' ophthalmopathy and Graves' hyperthyroidism. Via MiXCR, TCRdb re-called the multiplex PCR reads, giving one row per CDR3 protein. The sample contains about 620,000 distinct CDR3 sequences, 20% to 25% of which appear only once. The sequenced sample was peripheral blood. The source is a woman between 18 and 29 years old with stable Graves' hyperthyroidism. Some clones in this sample may be carry-over from other donors' samples. CDR3s include the opening cysteine and the closing phenylalanine or tryptophan. The D gene is left open where the match is weak. A row's size may be missing; if present it is once, few, many or a size class.

j_call	clone_size	d_call	v_call	cdr3_aa	cdr3_nt
TRBJ1-2	few	TRBD1	TRBV3-1	CASSHPGQGAYGYGYTF	TGTGCCAGCAGCCATCCGGGACAGGGGGCCTATGGATATGGCTACACCTTC
TRBJ2-5	many	TRBD1	TRBV24-1	CATSDWGQGVVQETQYF	TGTGCCACCAGTGATTGGGGACAGGGGGTTGTTCAAGAGACCCAGTACTTC
TRBJ2-7	many	.	TRBV12-3/TRBV12-4	CASSFGVGGHEQYF	TGTGCCAGCAGTTTTGGTGTCGGGGGGCATGAGCAGTACTTC
TRBJ1-2	.	.	TRBV6-5	CASSSPTVQFYGYTF	TGTGCCAGCAGTTCGCCCACGGTGCAGTTCTATGGCTACACCTTC
TRBJ1-5	.	TRBD1	TRBV24-1	CATSDSGQGVGPQHF	TGTGCCACCAGTGATTCGGGACAGGGGGTAGGGCCCCAGCATTTT
TRBJ1-5	many	.	TRBV7-9	CASSSGSQGNQPQHF	TGTGCCAGCAGCTCGGGGAGTCAAGGCAATCAGCCCCAGCATTTT
TRBJ2-2	many	TRBD1	TRBV7-8	CASSMGQRNTGELFF	TGTGCCAGCAGCATGGGACAGAGGAACACCGGGGAGCTGTTTTTT
TRBJ1-6	.	.	TRBV5-1	CASSFEDSEGSPLHF	TGCGCCAGCAGCTTCGAGGACAGCGAAGGTTCACCCCTCCACTTT
TRBJ1-1	few	.	TRBV28	CASSLEQVNTEAFF	TGTGCCAGCAGTTTGGAACAGGTGAACACTGAAGCTTTCTTT
TRBJ2-7	few	.	TRBV29-1	CSVEADGNEQYF	TGCAGCGTTGAAGCCGACGGCAACGAGCAGTACTTC
TRBJ1-6	.	.	TRBV19	CASSIFNSPLHF	TGTGCCAGTAGTATTTTCAATTCACCCCTCCACTTT
TRBJ2-7	few	.	TRBV12-3/TRBV12-4	CASTQSGAAYEQYF	TGTGCCAGCACCCAGTCCGGGGCGGCCTACGAGCAGTACTTC
TRBJ2-7	many	TRBD1	TRBV7-6	CASSLAWGQTYEQYF	TGTGCCAGCAGCTTAGCCTGGGGACAGACCTACGAGCAGTACTTC
TRBJ1-3	.	.	TRBV12-3/TRBV12-4	CASSIQRSSGNTIYF	TGTGCCAGCAGTATCCAGAGAAGCTCTGGAAACACCATATATTTT
TRBJ1-1	many	.	TRBV5-5	CAWGGMNTEAFF	TGTGCATGGGGGGGGATGAACACTGAAGCTTTCTTT
TRBJ1-2	many	.	TRBV9	CASSAFGDNYGYTF	TGTGCCAGCAGCGCTTTTGGGGATAACTATGGCTACACCTTC
TRBJ2-7	few	.	TRBV12-3/TRBV12-4	CASSGGGYYEQYF	TGTGCCAGCAGCGGGGGCGGATACTACGAGCAGTACTTC
TRBJ1-1	many	.	TRBV7-3	CASSSDLYTEAFF	TGTGCCAGCAGCTCCGACCTATACACTGAAGCTTTCTTT
TRBJ2-7	.	TRBD2	TRBV6-8	CASMSSGASSYEQYF	TGTGCCAGCATGAGTAGCGGGGCGAGCTCCTACGAGCAGTACTTC
TRBJ1-2	many	.	TRBV6-5	CASSHPTLSTNYGYTF	TGTGCCAGCAGTCACCCGACTTTGTCGACTAACTATGGCTACACCTTC
TRBJ2-7	many	TRBD2	TRBV10-2	CASRGRAGEPYEQYF	TGCGCCAGCAGAGGTCGAGCGGGAGAACCCTACGAGCAGTACTTC
TRBJ1-2	many	.	TRBV5-1	CASSLGASANYGYTF	TGCGCCAGCAGCTTGGGGGCCTCAGCTAACTATGGCTACACCTTC
TRBJ2-7	many	.	TRBV20-1	CSAEKAQSPLRYEQYF	TGCAGTGCTGAGAAGGCCCAATCGCCCCTCCGCTACGAGCAGTACTTC
TRBJ2-7	.	TRBD1	TRBV6-1	CASRAGTGYLYEQYF	TGTGCCAGCAGAGCCGGGACAGGGTATCTCTACGAGCAGTACTTC
TRBJ2-5	.	.	TRBV27	CASSFTDLQETQYF	TGTGCCAGCAGTTTCACGGACCTGCAAGAGACCCAGTACTTC
TRBJ1-2	.	.	TRBV24-1	CATSESGFGYTF	TGTGCCACCAGTGAGTCAGGGTTTGGCTACACCTTC
TRBJ1-2	few	.	TRBV3-1	CASSPRYPGHGYTF	TGTGCCAGCAGCCCTCGTTACCCGGGTCATGGCTACACCTTC
TRBJ2-7	.	.	TRBV6-7	CASSPGGSSWF	TGTGCCAGCAGTCCGGGGGGCAGTTCTTGGTTC
TRBJ2-7	many	TRBD2	TRBV5-1	CASSLARLAGVRNEQYF	TGCGCCAGCAGCTTGGCCAGGCTAGCGGGGGTGAGGAACGAGCAGTACTTC
TRBJ2-7	.	TRBD2	TRBV12-3/TRBV12-4	CASSLGREGREQYF	TGTGCCAGCAGTTTAGGGCGGGAGGGTCGCGAGCAGTACTTC
TRBJ1-2	.	.	TRBV12-3/TRBV12-4	CASSLGRVANRGGDTF	TGTGCCAGCAGTTTGGGCAGGGTGGCAAATCGGGGAGGAGACACCTTC
TRBJ1-5	.	.	TRBV28	CASSLKSGRQPQHF	TGTGCCAGCAGTCTGAAGAGCGGTCGACAGCCCCAGCATTTT
TRBJ1-6	many	.	TRBV4-2	CASSQEGGSNSPLHF	TGTGCCAGCAGCCAAGAAGGAGGGTCCAATTCACCCCTCCACTTT
TRBJ2-7	many	.	TRBV20-1	CSARSDSTGGVYEQYF	TGCAGTGCTAGATCGGACAGTACTGGTGGTGTCTACGAGCAGTACTTC
TRBJ2-7	many	TRBD1	TRBV19	CASIGTGRNEQYF	TGTGCCAGTATCGGGACAGGGAGGAACGAGCAGTACTTC
TRBJ2-4	few	.	TRBV28	CASSLTFIQYF	TGTGCCAGCAGTCTCACGTTCATTCAGTACTTC
TRBJ1-5	.	.	TRBV28	CASSLEGQKPQHF	TGTGCCAGCAGTTTGGAGGGCCAGAAGCCCCAGCATTTT
TRBJ1-1	many	.	TRBV6-5	CASSYTLQGRTEAFF	TGTGCCAGCAGTTACACCTTGCAGGGAAGGACTGAAGCTTTCTTT
TRBJ1-3	many	.	TRBV27	CASSSIRGPRNTIYF	TGTGCCAGCAGTTCCATACGGGGGCCGAGAAACACCATATATTTT
TRBJ2-7	.	.	TRBV3-1	CASSQEGLLYEQYF	TGTGCCAGCAGCCAAGAGGGGCTCCTCTACGAGCAGTACTTC
TRBJ2-7	many	TRBD2	TRBV20-1	CSARDYGLAGLEPPYEQYF	TGCAGTGCTAGAGATTATGGACTAGCGGGCCTTGAGCCTCCCTACGAGCAGTACTTC
TRBJ1-2	few	.	TRBV6-1	CASSDGPSLRYGYTF	TGTGCCAGCTCTGACGGACCGTCGTTGCGCTATGGCTACACCTTC
TRBJ2-7	many	.	TRBV5-1	CASSLDITYEQYF	TGCGCCAGCAGCTTAGACATAACCTACGAGCAGTACTTC
TRBJ1-2	many	TRBD1	TRBV9	CASSANSYRGDGYTF	TGTGCCAGCAGCGCCAACTCTTACAGGGGAGATGGCTACACCTTC
TRBJ2-7	many	.	TRBV7-9	CASSPGTFFSEQYF	TGTGCCAGCAGCCCCGGGACATTCTTCTCCGAGCAGTACTTC
TRBJ2-7	few	TRBD1	TRBV20-1	CSLFGRTGDYEQYF	TGCAGCCTCTTTGGGAGGACAGGGGACTACGAGCAGTACTTC
TRBJ2-5	.	.	TRBV28	CASSLYGPVETQYF	TGTGCCAGCAGTTTATATGGGCCGGTGGAGACCCAGTACTTC
TRBJ1-2	many	.	TRBV29-1	CSVAGGDYYGYTF	TGCAGCGTTGCGGGGGGGGATTACTATGGCTACACCTTC
TRBJ2-5	.	.	TRBV7-6	CASSSRSETQYF	TGTGCCAGCAGCTCCCGGTCAGAGACCCAGTACTTC
TRBJ1-1	many	.	TRBV20-1	CSASDFLSNTEAFF	TGCAGTGCTAGTGATTTCTTAAGTAACACTGAAGCTTTCTTT
TRBJ2-5	.	TRBD2	TRBV6-1	CASRGPGLPQETQYF	TGTGCCAGCAGAGGACCGGGACTACCCCAAGAGACCCAGTACTTC
TRBJ2-5	.	.	TRBV10-3	CAIREETQYF	TGTGCCATCAGGGAGGAGACCCAGTACTTC
TRBJ1-6	many	.	TRBV12-3/TRBV12-4	CASRPYNSPLHF	TGTGCCAGCCGGCCGTATAATTCACCCCTCCACTTT
TRBJ2-5	.	.	TRBV6-1	CASSQGRHQETQYF	TGTGCCAGCAGCCAGGGACGGCACCAAGAGACCCAGTACTTC
TRBJ1-1	.	.	TRBV11-2	CASSPLQGRVNTEAFF	TGTGCCAGCAGCCCATTACAGGGTCGAGTGAACACTGAAGCTTTCTTT
TRBJ2-5	.	.	TRBV7-6	CASSLNQIGEQYF	TGTGCCAGCAGCTTAAATCAAATCGGGGAGCAGTACTTC
TRBJ1-5	many	.	TRBV25-1	CASRGRGDSNQPQHF	TGTGCCAGCAGGGGGAGAGGTGATAGCAATCAGCCCCAGCATTTT